This TCR beta chain was sequenced during a study of shared clonotypes between healthy human individuals. Study results and caveats: Clonotype sharing among donors was thought likely to change with sequencing depth. Enrolling few donors narrowed the genetic and exposure-history diversity that was represented.

Unsorted PBMC DNA sequencing spanned ten immunoSEQ deep assay plates. How the authors handled the data: Without quality scores, immunoSEQ junctional reads could not be filtered like full-length reads. The method was immunoSEQ multiplex PCR; TCRdb's version includes in-frame clones alone and lacks a portion of them. The D gene and trimming were derived from the DNA, and the V and J assignments and clone size from that table. The sample has some 530,000 clones; roughly 80% are singletons. Germline V gene data show CDR1 as SNHLY and CDR2 as FYNNEI. The CDR3 length is 15 residues. V gave up 7 bases and J gave up 0 bases, with 14 bases separating them. This clone was seen just once. Antigen specificity is unknown.

The J gene is TRBJ2-3, the V gene TRBV2, with no clear D. Sequenced input: PBMCs. This receptor was obtained from a woman in her thirties or forties in good health. Some clones in this sample may be carry-over from other donors' samples. CDR3 coding DNA: TGTGCCAGCACCGAAAGACTTGTTAGCACAGATACGCAGTATTTT. It yields the protein CASTERLVSTDTQYF. Complete variable domain (other parts from reference TRBV2 and TRBJ2-3): EPEVTQTPSHQVTQMGQEVILRCVPISNHLYFYWYRQILGQKVEFLVSFYNNEISEKSEIFDDQFSVERPDGSNFTLKIRSTKLEDSAMYFCASTERLVSTDTQYFGPGTRLTVL.